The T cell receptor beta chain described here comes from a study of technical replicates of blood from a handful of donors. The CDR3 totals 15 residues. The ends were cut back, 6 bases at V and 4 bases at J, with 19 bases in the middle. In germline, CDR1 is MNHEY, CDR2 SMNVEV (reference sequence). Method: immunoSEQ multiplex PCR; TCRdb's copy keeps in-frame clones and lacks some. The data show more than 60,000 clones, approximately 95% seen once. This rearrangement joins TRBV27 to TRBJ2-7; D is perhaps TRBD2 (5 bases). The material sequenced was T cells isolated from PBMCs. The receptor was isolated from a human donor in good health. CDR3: CASRHFTGNLYEQYF. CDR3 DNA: TGTGCCAGCAGACATTTTACGGGAAATTTGTACGAGCAGTACTTC.